This T cell receptor beta chain stems from a study of T cell changes during pregnancy in multiple sclerosis (dated by TCRdb to about 2019). Notes on the research overall: The study looked at changes in the T cell repertoire across pregnancy in women with multiple sclerosis.

Worth noting for this clone: The clone's antigen remains unknown. Qualities for individual bases were not recorded, and no much larger clone is one base off.

Taken from cysteine to phenylalanine, the CDR3 has 16 residues. Only the CDR3 portion is preserved as DNA: 48 bases, with reading frame beginning at the first base. According to the germline V gene, CDR1 reads MDHEN and CDR2 reads SYDVKM. Clipping removes 6 bases from V and 2 bases from J, with 7 as the unmatched junction base count. Library preparation was by the immunoSEQ multiplex PCR assay. Imported from immuneACCESS, the table was reduced by TCRdb to in-frame sequences with V and J called. These copies leave out some clones; in studies compared against another copy, an unresolved V gene accounts for under half, and the cause of the remainder is not known. The sample table shows under 50,000 clones, and less than 95% are seen once. The ten biggest clones cover more than 0.45% of the sample.

The source is a female donor in good health, enrolled as a control in a pregnancy study. The sequence joins TRBV28 to TRBJ1-4, with 9 middle bases fitting TRBD1. The specimen comprised CD4+ T cells from peripheral blood mononuclear cells, sampled in the first trimester of pregnancy. DNA sequence: TGTGCCAGCAGCCCCGACAGGGGGTCGACTAATGAAAAACTGTTTTTT. The translation is CASSPDRGSTNEKLFF.